One T cell receptor (beta chain) is described in this entry. What it binds is unknown. At sampling all donors were nominally healthy, likely with unrecorded immune exposures. Primers: 60 Vbeta forward and 13 Jbeta reverse. Profiled with immunoSEQ multiplex PCR; TCRdb holds only in-frame clones, not every one. The data show around 50,000 clones, with about 86% seen just once and over 1.5% held by the top ten. This sample was taken from a study of cytomegalovirus exposure and HLA in healthy donors. The study's findings and limits: Association of a missense DCLRE1C variant with TCR beta V- and J-gene trimming was reported in a later analysis.

The germline V gene encodes CDR1 MNHNS and CDR2 SASEGT. CDR3 size: 13 residues. The V segment lost 6 bases and the J segment 13 bases; nucleotides outside the gene matches: 7. The receptor comes from a man aged 35-49 years in good health and CMV-seronegative. The sample taken for sequencing was PBMCs. The chain carries TRBV6-1 and TRBJ1-5; 12 bases line up with TRBD1. CDR3 protein: CASSPGQGAWQHF. In DNA, the CDR3 is TGTGCCAGCAGCCCGGGACAGGGGGCTTGGCAGCATTTT.